This T cell receptor beta chain is drawn from a study of a mutant IDH1 vaccine in newly diagnosed glioma. Study as a whole: Most had both radiotherapy and temozolomide beforehand; others had only one.

Indicated time point: baseline, week 1 (first vaccination visit). Specified treatment: pre-vaccination baseline after standard-of-care therapy. The method was immunoSEQ multiplex PCR; TCRdb's version includes in-frame clones alone and lacks a portion of them. The table shows about 25,000 clones, with 93% occurring only once. Germline V lookup: CDR1 SNHLY, CDR2 FYNNEI. The CDR3 extends over 13 amino acids. The V and J ends lost 6 bases and 10 bases respectively, with 16 bases between them. V usage is TRBV2 and J usage is TRBJ2-1; the D is unclear. The receptor was derived from a man between 35 and 55 years old with glioma. The source material was PBMCs, sampled from a glioma patient treated with radiotherapy, temozolomide or both. CDR3 coding DNA: TGTGCCAGCAGGTCTTCCCTACTACCAGAGCAGTTCTTC. As protein: CASRSSLLPEQFF.